Listed below are T cell receptor beta chains from one sample, sequenced in a study of cytomegalovirus exposure and HLA in healthy donors. Clones were read by immunoSEQ multiplex PCR, and TCRdb kept only the in-frame ones, dropping some. The data contain 100,000 to 150,000 clones, around 83% of them singletons. Sequenced sample: PBMCs. The receptors originated from a man aged 45-65 years in good health and CMV-seronegative. CDR3s include the opening cysteine and the closing phenylalanine or tryptophan. D genes are given only for firm matches. Clone size appears in some rows only: once, few, many, or a class for an expanded clone.

clone size,D gene,V gene,J gene,CDR3 protein,CDR3 DNA
-,TRBD1,TRBV4-2,TRBJ2-7,CASSPQGAIFSYEQYF,TGTGCCAGCAGCCCACAGGGGGCAATATTCTCCTACGAGCAGTACTTC
-,-,TRBV9,TRBJ2-3,CASSGRDSDTQYF,TGTGCCAGCAGCGGGAGGGACTCAGATACGCAGTATTTT
once,TRBD1,TRBV10-3,TRBJ2-7,CAISGTGDEQYF,TGTGCCATCAGCGGGACAGGGGACGAGCAGTACTTC
few,-,TRBV5-6,TRBJ1-1,CASSLAMRPNTEAFF,TGTGCCAGCAGCTTGGCCATGCGGCCGAACACTGAAGCTTTCTTT
-,TRBD2,TRBV7-6,TRBJ2-1,CASSLRAGDEQFF,TGTGCCAGCAGCTTAAGAGCGGGGGATGAGCAGTTCTTC
-,-,TRBV27,TRBJ1-1,CASSLRDTRSEAFF,TGTGCCAGCAGTCTCCGGGACACCAGGTCTGAAGCTTTCTTT
-,-,TRBV13,TRBJ2-3,CASSLRFSFTDTSTDTQYF,TGTGCCAGCAGCTTAAGGTTTAGCTTTACGGACACTAGCACAGATACGCAGTATTTT
once,-,TRBV2,TRBJ2-7,CASRADSYEQYF,TGTGCCAGCAGGGCCGACAGCTACGAGCAGTACTTC
few,TRBD2,TRBV5-1,TRBJ2-7,CASSLTGGGGALFSSPEQYF,TGCGCCAGCAGCCTCACGGGCGGCGGGGGGGCTTTATTCTCCTCTCCCGAGCAGTACTTC
-,-,TRBV19,TRBJ2-7,CASSRDSRNYEQYF,TGTGCCAGTAGTCGAGACAGTCGAAACTACGAGCAGTACTTC
-,-,TRBV6-6,TRBJ1-4,CATTGTANNEKLFF,TGTGCCACCACGGGAACAGCGAATAATGAAAAACTGTTTTTT
-,TRBD2,TRBV7-6,TRBJ2-5,CASSPLAGFTQYF,TGTGCCAGCAGCCCTCTAGCGGGGTTTACCCAGTACTTC
few,TRBD1,TRBV4-1,TRBJ1-4,CASSARDRPNEKLFF,TGCGCCAGCAGCGCCCGGGACAGACCTAATGAAAAACTGTTTTTT
-,-,TRBV7-9,TRBJ1-2,CASSRGRGSGLNYGYTF,TGTGCCAGCAGCCGCGGTCGTGGGAGTGGGCTCAACTATGGCTACACCTTC
few,TRBD1,TRBV2,TRBJ2-1,CASKVGTGGNNEQFF,TGTGCCAGCAAGGTTGGGACAGGGGGGAACAATGAGCAGTTCTTC
-,-,TRBV4-1,TRBJ1-5,CASSQSDGRGQPQHF,TGCGCCAGCAGCCAATCGGACGGTCGGGGGCAGCCCCAGCATTTT
few,-,TRBV5-1,TRBJ1-2,CASSLGSLAQGAYTF,TGCGCCAGCAGCTTGGGCTCTTTGGCCCAGGGCGCCTACACCTTC
-,-,TRBV13,TRBJ1-1,CASAKGKVWAFF,TGTGCCAGCGCCAAGGGGAAGGTATGGGCTTTCTTT
-,TRBD1,TRBV2,TRBJ1-2,CASSEALWDRVNYGYTF,TGTGCCAGCAGTGAAGCGCTTTGGGACAGGGTGAACTATGGCTACACCTTC
-,-,TRBV5-1,TRBJ1-6,CASSLRGPTNSPLHF,TGCGCCAGCAGCTTACGGGGTCCGACAAATTCACCCCTCCACTTT
-,-,TRBV30,TRBJ1-2,CAWSVPGGLGYTF,TGTGCCTGGAGTGTTCCCGGGGGACTTGGCTACACCTTC
-,-,TRBV7-9,TRBJ1-1,CASSINQAGAFF,TGTGCCAGCAGTATAAATCAGGCTGGAGCTTTCTTT
few,-,TRBV7-9,TRBJ1-3,CASSARGGVYGNTIYF,TGTGCCAGCTCCGCCCGGGGGGGGGTTTATGGAAACACCATATATTTT
-,-,TRBV29-1,TRBJ1-2,CSVVVGGPARGYTF,TGCAGCGTTGTAGTCGGAGGCCCCGCACGTGGCTACACCTTC
-,TRBD1,TRBV7-4,TRBJ2-7,CASSFPGTVSYEQYF,TGTGCCAGCAGCTTTCCCGGGACAGTCTCCTACGAGCAGTACTTC
-,-,TRBV30,TRBJ2-3,CASNLGAATDTQYF,TGTGCCTCGAATTTGGGAGCAGCCACAGATACGCAGTATTTT
few,-,TRBV7-9,TRBJ2-3,CASSSGGTDTQYF,TGTGCCAGCAGCTCAGGGGGGACAGATACGCAGTATTTT